These 17 T cell receptor beta chains came from one sample sequenced in a study of CD8+CD57+ T cells in acquired aplastic anemia. Patients picked for sequencing had shown CD8+CD57+ cell expansion detected by flow cytometry. Profiling that covered TCR beta VDJ and CDR3 relied on genomic DNA as its template. TCRdb re-called the reads through MiXCR, storing one row per CDR3 protein. Of 150,000 to 200,000 distinct CDR3 sequences listed, roughly 45% are singletons. The sample was sorted CD4+, CD8+, or CD8+CD57+ T cells (not recorded which) from PBMCs. The source of these receptors is a human donor with aplastic anemia.

As for this clonotype: It may be a read error: a sequence one base away is much more abundant. The missing conserved phenylalanine or tryptophan at the end of this CDR3 makes a read error likely. The J gene is TRBJ1-1, the V gene TRBV20-1; D is uncertain. Germline CDR1 is DFQATT and CDR2 is SNEGSKA (reference sequence). This CDR3 has 14 amino acids. The V gene lost 0 bases and the J gene lost 1 base, with 9 bases spanning the gap. The CDR3 sequence is CSARDRGKNTEAFL. The DNA of the CDR3 is TGCAGTGCTAGAGATCGGGGTAAGAACACTGAAGCTTTCCTT.

This clonotype was found a few times. This sequence joins TRBV5-6 and TRBJ2-2; 7 bases are shared with TRBD1. V was clipped by 3 bases and J by 2 bases; unmatched bases: 13. The CDR3 loop spans 18 amino acids. Per the germline V gene, CDR1 is SGHDT and CDR2 is YYEEEE. The CDR3 DNA reads as TGTGCCAGCAGCTACCGGCGGACAGGCCGGCCAAACACCGGGGAGCTGTTTTTT. Encoded protein: CASSYRRTGRPNTGELFF.

This clonotype turned up a few times. As the CDR3 is not closed by the conserved phenylalanine or tryptophan, this likely results from a read error. The chain uses TRBV14 and TRBJ1-1; perhaps TRBD1 as D (5 bases). Germline loops: CDR1 SGHDN, CDR2 FVKESK. This CDR3 spans 17 amino acids. The germline V and J ends were trimmed by 1 base and 0 bases, with 15 bases remaining between them. The CDR3 loop is CASSQVRGIIMNTEAFL. CDR3 DNA sequence: TGTGCCAGCAGCCAAGTTCGGGGCATAATCATGAACACTGAAGCTTTCCTT.

This clonotype was counted once. An end of the junction differs from the germline gene, which may be a read error. The chain links TRBV19 to TRBJ2-3; 9 bases are shared with TRBD1. CDR1 LNHDA and CDR2 SQIVND come from the germline V gene (reference sequence). CDR3 size: 15 residues. In nucleotides, the CDR3 is TGTGCCAGTCGTTCGGGACAGGGAAAGGGAGATACGCAGTACTTT. Amino acids: CASRSGQGKGDTQYF.

The table lists this clonotype with many counts. Sequence at one end of the junction differs from germline and may be a read error. The chain uses TRBV7-2 and TRBJ2-1; the D gene is possibly TRBD2 (5 bases). CDR1 and CDR2 (germline): SGHTA, FQGNSA. This CDR3 is 12 amino acids long. The CDR3 region is CASSLSGSPTPF. The CDR3 DNA follows: TGTGCCAGCAGCTTAAGCGGTAGCCCAACCCCCTTC.

The chain recombines TRBV2 with TRBJ2-7, with D possibly matching TRBD1 (5 bases). The CDR3 has 14 residues. V was clipped by 3 bases and J by 2 bases, with 11 bases between them. CDR1 is SNHLY, CDR2 FYNNEI, per germline. The CDR3 is CASSEGQGTYEQYF. In DNA, the CDR3 is TGTGCCAGCAGTGAGGGTCAGGGCACCTACGAGCAGTACTTC. The variable domain in full, completed from reference TRBV2 and TRBJ2-7, reads EPEVTQTPSHQVTQMGQEVILRCVPISNHLYFYWYRQILGQKVEFLVSFYNNEISEKSEIFDDQFSVERPDGSNFTLKIRSTKLEDSAMYFCASSEGQGTYEQYFGPGTRLTVT.

This clonotype was observed many times. The rearrangement joins TRBV12-3 or TRBV12-4 to TRBJ1-4; weak D call: TRBD1 (6 bases). V was shortened by 3 bases and J by 1 base, with 9 bases between the two germline ends. This CDR3 is built from 15 residues. This CDR3 reads CASSFRGRTNEKLFF. The CDR3 nucleotides read TGTGCCAGCAGTTTCAGGGGTAGAACTAATGAAAAACTGTTTTTT.

Remarks on this clonotype: The junction differs from germline at one of its ends, possibly a read error. The gene calls are TRBV19 and TRBJ1-5; D perhaps matches TRBD1 (5 bases). The CDR3 has 12 residues. Germline V gene lookup returns CDR1 LNHDA and CDR2 SQIVND (reference sequence). Here the CDR3 DNA reads TGTGCCAGTAGAACGGGGACTCAGCCCCAGCGTTTT. Translating it yields CASRTGTQPQRF.

This chain joins TRBV20-1 and TRBJ2-4, with 14 positions matching TRBD2. V was clipped by 4 bases and J by 0 bases; unmatched bases: 8. Germline CDR1 is DFQATT and CDR2 is SNEGSKA (reference sequence). This CDR3 is built from 18 residues. CDR3 coding DNA: TGCAGTGCTACCAGACTAGCGGGGGGGGACTTAGCCAAAAACATTCAGTACTTC. It is translated as CSATRLAGGDLAKNIQYF.

This clonotype was seen only a few times. This chain connects TRBV25-1 to TRBJ1-4; tentatively, D is TRBD1 (5 bases). This CDR3 is built from 15 residues. Germline loops: CDR1 MGHDK, CDR2 SYGVNS. Between the trimmed V and J ends, which lost 6 bases and 6 bases, there was a span of 17 bases. The CDR3 spells CASSPIFGTDEKLFF. Here the CDR3 DNA reads TGTGCCAGCAGCCCAATTTTCGGGACTGATGAAAAACTGTTTTTT.

Worth noting for this clonotype: The junction departs from germline at one end; a sequencing error may be responsible. This chain links TRBV12-3 or TRBV12-4 with TRBJ2-1; 8 nucleotides align to TRBD2. The length of the CDR3 is 19 residues. The CDR3: CASSFLRPGGISSHNEQFF. CDR3 nucleotides: TGTGCCAGCAGTTTCCTTCGTCCGGGGGGGATATCCTCCCACAATGAGCAGTTCTTC.

With respect to this clonotype: This may come from a read error, since a much larger clone is one base off. CDR3 nucleotide sequence: TGTGCCTGGAGTGCCGGGTCTGAAGCTTTCTTT. This sequence encodes CAWSAGSEAFF. The V call is TRBV30, the J call TRBJ1-1, with unresolved D. The CDR3 loop spans 11 amino acids. The germline CDR1 and CDR2 sequences are GTSNPN and SVGIG (reference sequence). V was trimmed by 1 base and J by 6 bases, leaving 6 bases between them.

This clonotype was picked up a small number of times. The CDR3: CAISANSFSNEKLFF. The CDR3 DNA reads TGTGCCATCAGTGCGAACAGCTTTTCGAATGAAAAACTGTTTTTT. This chain connects TRBV10-3 to TRBJ1-4; D gene unclear. Per the germline V gene, CDR1 is ENHRY and CDR2 is SYGVKD. V was shortened by 4 bases and J by 5 bases, with 14 bases between the two germline ends. The CDR3 consists of 15 residues.

This clonotype occurred many times. The chain carries TRBV6-4 and TRBJ2-2; 8 bases are shared with TRBD1. V lost 0 bases to trimming and J lost 7 bases; unmatched junction nucleotides: 7. CDR1 and CDR2 from the germline V gene are MRHNA and SNTAGT. CDR3 length equals 16 residues. CDR3 coding DNA: TGTGCCAGCAGTGACTCGAGTACAGGGGGGATCGGGGAGCTGTTTTTT. Translated: CASSDSSTGGIGELFF.

The genes are TRBV7-8 and TRBJ1-6, with D perhaps TRBD1 (5 bases). The V end lost 4 bases, the J end lost 14 bases, and 9 bases lay between the germline ends. The CDR3 is made up of 11 amino acids. Germline CDR1 reads SGHVS; CDR2 reads FQNEAQ. CDR3: CASSSGGALHF. CDR3 nucleotides: TGTGCCAGCAGCTCCGGGGGGGCCCTCCACTTT. Supplemented by reference TRBV7-8 and TRBJ1-6, the full variable domain reads GAGVSQSPRYKVAKRGQDVALRCDPISGHVSLFWYQQALGQGPEFLTYFQNEAQLDKSGLPSDRFFAERPEGSVSTLKIQRTQQEDSAVYLCASSSGGALHFGNGTRLTVT.

The sample holds a few counts of this clonotype. J is TRBJ1-1 and V is TRBV15; no firm D call. Germline V gene data show CDR1 as LNHNV and CDR2 as YYDKDF (reference sequence). V was trimmed by 3 bases and J by 0 bases, leaving 8 bases between them. This CDR3 region has 14 residues. The CDR3 nucleotides are TGTGCCACCAGCAGGGACGGGATGAACACTGAAGCTTTCTTT. Translating it yields CATSRDGMNTEAFF.

The V and J genes are TRBV19 and TRBJ2-1; D remains ambiguous. V lost 5 bases and J lost 0, with 8 bases in between. Germline assignment: CDR1 LNHDA and CDR2 SQIVND (reference sequence). The CDR3 covers 14 residues. This CDR3 is CASSFLSSYNEQFF. DNA of the CDR3: TGTGCCAGTAGTTTCCTGAGCTCCTACAATGAGCAGTTCTTC. Variable domain in full (rest from reference TRBV19 and TRBJ2-1): DGGITQSPKYLFRKEGQNVTLSCEQNLNHDAMYWYRQDPGQGLRLIYYSQIVNDFQKGDIAEGYSVSREKKESFPLTVTSAQKNPTAFYLCASSFLSSYNEQFFGPGTRLTVL.